This is a list of T cell receptor beta chains from one sample in a study of cytomegalovirus exposure and HLA in healthy donors. Profiled with immunoSEQ multiplex PCR; TCRdb holds only in-frame clones, not every one. This table has about 120,000 clones, more than 75% appearing once. The sequencing input was PBMCs. These receptor sequences come from a woman aged 18-29 years in good health and CMV-seropositive. CDR3s include the opening cysteine and the closing phenylalanine or tryptophan. The D gene is left open where the match is weak.

>TRBJ2-3|TRBD2|TRBV7-2
TGTGCCAGCAGCCTCGACTTCCGGGGGGGCTCAGCAGATACGCAGTATTTT
CASSLDFRGGSADTQYF
>TRBJ1-1|.|TRBV5-4
TGTGCCAGCAGCTTGAAGGGGCCTGAAGCTTTCTTT
CASSLKGPEAFF
>TRBJ2-2|.|TRBV18
TGTGCCAGCTCACCACTTATCCCACAGGGCAACACCGGGGAGCTGTTTTTT
CASSPLIPQGNTGELFF
>TRBJ1-1|TRBD1|TRBV5-4
TGTGCCAGCAGCTTGGGACAGGGTTTAGACACTGAAGCTTTCTTT
CASSLGQGLDTEAFF
>TRBJ2-7|TRBD1|TRBV5-1
TGCGCCAGCAGCCGAAATACAGGGGGAACCTACGAGCAGTACTTC
CASSRNTGGTYEQYF
>TRBJ1-5|.|TRBV6-5
TGTGCCAGCACCAACGGTGTGAATCAGCCCCAGCATTTT
CASTNGVNQPQHF
>TRBJ2-1|.|TRBV10-3
TGTGCCACCCATGGGCCCCTCTACAATGAGCAGTTCTTC
CATHGPLYNEQFF
>TRBJ1-1|.|TRBV13
TGTGCCAGCAGCTTATTTCGGTCTAACACAGGGACTGAAGCTTTCTTT
CASSLFRSNTGTEAFF
>TRBJ2-7|TRBD2|TRBV27
TGTGCCAGCAGGCCTCTAGCGGGGGGTTCCTACGAGCAGTACTTC
CASRPLAGGSYEQYF
>TRBJ1-5|TRBD1|TRBV7-9
TGTGCCAGCAGCTCCGGGGGACAGGGCCAGCCCCAGCATTTT
CASSSGGQGQPQHF